These 9 T cell receptor beta chains were all obtained from the same sample, sequenced in a study of cytomegalovirus exposure and HLA in healthy donors. Researchers ran the PCR with 60 Vbeta and 13 Jbeta primers. Here immunoSEQ multiplex PCR was the method, and the copy in TCRdb shows in-frame clones only, minus some. The sample carries under 150,000 clones, 74% recorded once. The sequencing input was PBMCs. Receptor source: a woman between 40 and 55 years old in good health and CMV-seropositive.

The V and J genes are TRBV9 and TRBJ2-3, with 12 bases identical to TRBD2. The CDR3 spans 16 residues. V dropped 1 base and J dropped 0; count of bases not matched to a gene: 0. Germline CDR1 reads SGDLS; CDR2 reads YYNGEE. This CDR3 reads CASSVLAGGSTDTQYF. CDR3 nucleotides: TGTGCCAGCAGCGTACTAGCGGGGGGGAGCACAGATACGCAGTATTTT.

The chain combines TRBV19 with TRBJ2-5, with 12 bases identical to TRBD2. The end of the DNA aligns better with TRBJ2-7, so the J call may be wrong. Germline-derived CDR1 and CDR2 are LNHDA and SQIVND (reference sequence). The CDR3 sequence is 14 residues long. CDR3 sequence reads: CASSRLAGVYEQYF. The CDR3 bases are TGTGCCAGTAGCCGACTAGCGGGAGTCTACGAGCAGTACTTC.

V gene TRBV5-6 combines with J gene TRBJ2-1; 7 bases match TRBD2. The V gene's germline CDR1 is SGHDT and CDR2 YYEEEE. Losses at the gene ends were 0 bases for V and 7 bases for J; bases not matched to a gene: 7. The CDR3 has 15 amino acids. The DNA of the CDR3 is TGTGCCAGCAGCTTGGAGGGGAGGACTAGGAATGAGCAGTTCTTC. Translating gives CASSLEGRTRNEQFF.

The V call is TRBV28, the J call TRBJ1-2; D is possibly TRBD1 (5 bases). The CDR3 spans 14 residues. V gave up 4 bases and J gave up 2 bases, with 11 bases separating them. From germline, CDR1 is MDHEN and CDR2 SYDVKM. The CDR3 sequence is CASSYRGRNYGYTF. Written as DNA, the CDR3 is TGTGCCAGCAGTTATAGGGGCCGGAACTATGGCTACACCTTC.

This rearrangement joins TRBV30 to TRBJ2-7; 9 positions match TRBD2. V shed 1 base, J shed 6 bases, and the junction held 7 bases outside the gene matches. Germline assignment: CDR1 GTSNPN and CDR2 SVGIG (reference sequence). The length of the CDR3 is 14 residues. CDR3 nucleotide sequence: TGTGCCTGGAGTGGAGGACTAGCGTTGGGCGAGCAGTACTTC. It encodes CAWSGGLALGEQYF.

CDR3 protein: CASSLAVAGVGHTADTQYF. CDR3 in DNA: TGCGCCAGCAGCTTGGCCGTAGCGGGAGTTGGGCACACAGCGGATACGCAGTATTTT. The chain is built from TRBV5-1 and TRBJ2-3; 9 positions match TRBD2. The CDR3 is 19 amino acids. Germline lookup yields CDR1 SGHRS and CDR2 YFSETQ. V was clipped by 0 bases and J by 6 bases; unmatched bases: 17.

This chain connects TRBV7-2 to TRBJ2-7; no clear D gene. Between the trimmed V and J ends, which lost 5 bases and 5 bases, there was a span of 7 bases. The germline V gene encodes CDR1 SGHTA and CDR2 FQGNSA. The CDR3 runs to 11 residues. The CDR3 coding sequence is TGTGCCAGCAGCGCCTACGACGAGCAGTACTTC. Residues: CASSAYDEQYF. The full variable domain, in which reference TRBV7-2 and TRBJ2-7 provide the parts outside the CDR3, is GAGVSQSPSNKVTEKGKDVELRCDPISGHTALYWYRQSLGQGLEFLIYFQGNSAPDKSGLPSDRFSAERTGGSVSTLTIQRTQQEDSAVYLCASSAYDEQYFGPGTRLTVT.

This chain connects TRBV19 to TRBJ1-6; maybe TRBD1 (5 bases). CDR1 and CDR2 from the germline V gene are LNHDA and SQIVND (reference sequence). CDR3 length equals 13 residues. V dropped 4 bases and J dropped 7 bases, with 8 bases sitting between them. Here the CDR3 reads CASSTTENSPLHF. In DNA form, the CDR3 reads TGTGCCAGTAGTACGACAGAGAATTCACCCCTCCACTTT.

The chain uses TRBV6-5 and TRBJ1-1; D is perhaps TRBD1 (6 bases). V was cut by 0 bases and J by 0 bases, with 8 bases left in between. This CDR3 spans 15 amino acids. The germline V gene has CDR1 MNHEY and CDR2 SVGAGI. CDR3 sequence: CASSYSGQVNTEAFF. Here the CDR3 DNA reads TGTGCCAGCAGTTACTCGGGACAAGTGAACACTGAAGCTTTCTTT.